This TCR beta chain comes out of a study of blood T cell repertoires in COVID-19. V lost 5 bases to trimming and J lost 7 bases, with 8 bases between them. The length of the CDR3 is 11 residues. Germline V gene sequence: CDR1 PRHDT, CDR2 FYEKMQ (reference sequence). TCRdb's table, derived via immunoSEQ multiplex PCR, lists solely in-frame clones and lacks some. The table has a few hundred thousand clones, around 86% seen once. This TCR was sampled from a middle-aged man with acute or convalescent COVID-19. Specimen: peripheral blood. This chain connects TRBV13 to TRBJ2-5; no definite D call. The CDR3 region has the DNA TGTGCCAGCAGCACCTACAGGACCCAGTACTTC. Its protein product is CASSTYRTQYF.